Here is one TCR beta chain with its context. The participants were between about 18 and 90 years old and came from some 25 US areas. The study assigned cohorts using participant-reported clinical history. Before being deemed recovered, Cohort 3 donors had two negative PCRs, clearance, or symptom resolution. This sample is drawn from a study of blood T cell repertoires in COVID-19. J lost 3 bases, V lost 2 bases, and 9 bases had no gene match. Per germline, CDR1 LNHNV and CDR2 YYDKDF (reference sequence). The CDR3 covers 18 residues. Libraries were prepared by immunoSEQ multiplex PCR; TCRdb keeps only in-frame clonotypes and omits some of them. This sample yields 85,000 to 130,000 clones, of which 86% are seen a single time; approximately 2.4% belongs to the top ten.

Sequenced: PBMCs or T cells enriched from blood (not recorded which). The TCR originated in a woman in her fifties or sixties who had recovered from COVID-19. The gene calls are TRBV15 and TRBJ2-2; 10 bases are a match to TRBD1. CDR3 nucleotides: TGTGCCACCAGCAGATATCGCGCCGGGACAGGGGACACCGGGGAGCTGTTTTTT. Translating it yields CATSRYRAGTGDTGELFF.